The 17 T cell receptor beta chains listed next were all sequenced from one sample in a study of cytomegalovirus exposure and HLA in healthy donors. Clones were read by immunoSEQ multiplex PCR, and TCRdb kept only the in-frame ones, dropping some. Of about 110,000 clones in the sample, about 85% are singletons; the top ten hold around 3%. Material for sequencing was PBMCs. The receptors were sampled from a woman between 18 and 29 years old in good health and CMV-seronegative.

The rearrangement links TRBV6-1 to TRBJ2-7, with D perhaps matching TRBD1 (6 bases). The CDR3 totals 17 residues. V shed 4 bases and J shed 2 bases, with 21 bases lying between them. Germline V CDR1 and CDR2: MNHNS, SASEGT. The CDR3 is CASSVAGVGRNPYEQYF. DNA for the CDR3: TGTGCCAGCAGTGTTGCAGGGGTGGGGCGCAATCCCTACGAGCAGTACTTC.

This sequence joins TRBV25-1 and TRBJ2-5, with no clear D. CDR1 and CDR2 (germline): MGHDK, SYGVNS. There are 14 residues in the CDR3. The V end lost 2 bases, the J end lost 4 bases, and 11 bases lay between the germline ends. The CDR3, as DNA: TGTGCCAGCAGTGAAGAATCTCCGGGAGAGACCCAGTACTTC. Its protein product is CASSEESPGETQYF.

The V and J genes are TRBV28 and TRBJ1-2, with 12 bases matching TRBD1. Trimming at V came to 6 bases and at J to 8 bases, leaving 4 bases not matched to a gene. Germline V gene data show CDR1 as MDHEN and CDR2 as SYDVKM. The CDR3 spans 13 residues. CDR3 sequence reads: CASRGQGAEGYTF. Here the CDR3 DNA reads TGTGCCAGCAGGGGACAGGGGGCGGAAGGCTACACCTTC.

The rearrangement links TRBV25-1 to TRBJ2-7, with 8 bases matching TRBD1. CDR1 and CDR2 from the germline V gene are MGHDK and SYGVNS. The junction had 9 bases not matched to a gene; V was cut back by 5 bases and J by 3 bases. CDR3 length: 15 amino acids. The DNA for the CDR3 is TGTGCCAGCAGTACCCCCGGGACAGGTAGCTACGAGCAGTACTTC. Translated, it gives CASSTPGTGSYEQYF.

The rearrangement joins TRBV27 to TRBJ2-3; 13 bases match TRBD2. CDR1 is MNHEY, CDR2 SMNVEV, per germline (reference sequence). This CDR3 is built from 15 residues. Trimming cost V 5 bases and J 5 bases; bases outside gene matches: 4. For the CDR3, the DNA is TGTGCCAGCAGTGGGACTAGCGGGGTTCAAGATACGCAGTATTTT. Protein: CASSGTSGVQDTQYF.

The chain has TRBV28 and TRBJ1-4; the D is unclear. The CDR3 loop spans 12 amino acids. Germline assignment: CDR1 MDHEN and CDR2 SYDVKM. Trimming stripped 5 bases from V and 13 bases from J, with 14 bases between. CDR3 region: CASSLRGDGLFF. For the CDR3, the DNA is TGTGCCAGCAGTCTTCGAGGCGACGGACTGTTTTTT. The whole variable domain, filled in from reference TRBV28 and TRBJ1-4, reads DVKVTQSSRYLVKRTGEKVFLECVQDMDHENMFWYRQDPGLGLRLIYFSYDVKMKEKGDIPEGYSVSREKKERFSLILESASTNQTSMYLCASSLRGDGLFFGSGTQLSVL.

This chain links TRBV30 with TRBJ1-5, with a tentative D call TRBD1 (6 bases). The V gene lost 3 bases and the J gene lost 9 bases, with 21 bases spanning the gap. The CDR3 contains 15 residues. Germline lookup yields CDR1 GTSNPN and CDR2 SVGIG (reference sequence). The CDR3 reads CAWSPGEGEIWPQHF. CDR3 nucleotide sequence: TGTGCCTGGAGCCCAGGGGAGGGGGAGATTTGGCCCCAGCATTTT. Together with reference TRBV30 and TRBJ1-5, the CDR3 gives the full variable domain: SQTIHQWPATLVQPVGSPLSLECTVEGTSNPNLYWYRQAAGRGLQLLFYSVGIGQISSEVPQNLSASRPQDRQFILSSKKLLLSDSGFYLCAWSPGEGEIWPQHFGDGTRLSIL.

Concerning this clone: At the DNA level, this CDR3 is encoded by other sequences in the same sample as well. In DNA form, the CDR3 reads TGTGCCAGCAGTTTTAGGGGAAGCTACGAGCAGTACTTC. Its protein product is CASSFRGSYEQYF. The chain is built from TRBV27 and TRBJ2-7; maybe TRBD1 (5 bases). The CDR3 has 13 residues. V was cut by 3 bases and J by 3 bases, with 9 bases left in between. The germline CDR1 and CDR2 sequences are MNHEY and SMNVEV (reference sequence).

The chain carries TRBV10-3 and TRBJ2-2; 11 bases are shared with TRBD1. The V and J ends lost 3 bases and 6 bases, in that order; junction bases with no gene match: 9. There are 17 residues in the CDR3. CDR1 and CDR2 (germline): ENHRY, SYGVKD. CDR3 sequence reads: CAISESLSGQGAGELFF. In DNA form, the CDR3 reads TGTGCCATCAGTGAATCCTTATCGGGACAGGGGGCCGGGGAGCTGTTTTTT.

V and J are TRBV19 and TRBJ1-2; 9 bases line up with TRBD1. CDR1 LNHDA and CDR2 SQIVND come from the germline V gene (reference sequence). V shed 5 bases, J shed 5 bases, and the junction held 6 bases outside the gene matches. The CDR3 has 14 residues. The CDR3 DNA follows: TGTGCCAGTAGTGGGGACAGGGACTTTTATGGCTACACCTTC. Amino acid sequence: CASSGDRDFYGYTF.

The chain has TRBV6-5 and TRBJ1-4, with unresolved D. Germline V gives CDR1 MNHEY, CDR2 SVGAGI. The CDR3 runs 14 residues. Trimming took 6 bases from V and 7 from J, leaving 15 bases between them. The CDR3 DNA reads as TGTGCCAGCAGCCGCCTTTTGGGCTCTGAAAAACTGTTTTTT. Protein: CASSRLLGSEKLFF.

The chain employs TRBV5-1 and TRBJ1-1; 12 bases agree with TRBD1. This CDR3 comprises 17 residues. V lost 5 bases, J lost 3 bases, and 11 bases stayed unmatched. CDR1 is SGHRS and CDR2 is YFSETQ in the germline V gene. The CDR3 is CASRFGTGGLEDTEAFF. In DNA, the CDR3 is TGCGCCAGCAGATTCGGGACAGGGGGCTTAGAGGACACTGAAGCTTTCTTT.

V gene TRBV5-8 combines with J gene TRBJ2-1, with D possibly TRBD2 on 6 matching bases. Germline CDR1 is SGHTS and CDR2 is YDEGEE. The V gene lost 3 bases and the J gene lost 0 bases, with 13 bases spanning the gap. The CDR3 loop spans 16 amino acids. CDR3 in amino acids: CASSSPGGSSYNEQFF. The DNA of the CDR3 is TGTGCCAGCAGCTCCCCTGGAGGGAGCTCCTACAATGAGCAGTTCTTC.

This clone was counted only a few times. At one end, the junction sequence differs from germline, possibly due to a read error. The V call is TRBV10-2, the J call TRBJ2-1; perhaps TRBD1 as D (5 bases). Germline loops: CDR1 WSHSY, CDR2 SAAADI. The CDR3 loop spans 11 amino acids. The CDR3 is CASSDGQLGVF. Here the CDR3 DNA reads TGCGCCAGCAGCGACGGACAACTTGGAGTCTTC.

The CDR3 coding sequence is TGTGCCAGCAGCTTCAAACAGGGTTATGAGTTCTTC. Its protein product is CASSFKQGYEFF. The V gene is TRBV11-2, the J gene TRBJ2-1, with TRBD1 as a possible D gene (6 bases). This CDR3 region has 12 residues. Germline values: CDR1 SGHAT, CDR2 FQNNGV. V was cut by 3 bases and J by 14 bases, with 14 bases left in between.

The V and J genes are TRBV2 and TRBJ2-5; 12 nucleotides line up with TRBD1. The CDR3 consists of 15 residues. Looked up from germline, CDR1 is SNHLY and CDR2 is FYNNEI. V was clipped by 5 bases and J by 5 bases; unmatched bases: 6. The CDR3 DNA is TGTGCCAGCAGTTTGGGGACAGGGGGCGCGGAGACCCAGTACTTC. Protein product: CASSLGTGGAETQYF.

The V and J genes are TRBV28 and TRBJ2-2; a weak D match, TRBD1 (5 bases). Germline V gene sequence: CDR1 MDHEN, CDR2 SYDVKM. Trimming pared 3 bases from V and 6 bases from J, leaving 14 bases between. The CDR3 spans 15 residues. Here the CDR3 DNA reads TGTGCCAGCAGTTTTGGCCTCAGGGTACCCGGGGAGCTGTTTTTT. The encoded protein is CASSFGLRVPGELFF.